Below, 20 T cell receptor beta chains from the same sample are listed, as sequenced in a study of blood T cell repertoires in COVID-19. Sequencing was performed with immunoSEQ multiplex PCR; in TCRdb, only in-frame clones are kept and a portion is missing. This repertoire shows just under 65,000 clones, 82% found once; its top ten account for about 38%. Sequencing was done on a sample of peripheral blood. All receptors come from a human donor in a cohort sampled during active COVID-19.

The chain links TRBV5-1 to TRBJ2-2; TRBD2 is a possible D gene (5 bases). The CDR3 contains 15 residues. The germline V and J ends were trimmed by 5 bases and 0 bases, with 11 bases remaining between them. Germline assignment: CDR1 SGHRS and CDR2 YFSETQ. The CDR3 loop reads CASRLWESNTGELFF. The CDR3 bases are TGCGCCAGCAGGCTGTGGGAGTCGAACACCGGGGAGCTGTTTTTT.

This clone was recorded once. CDR3 nucleotide sequence: TGTGCCAGCAGCCAAACAGGGTTTATGGACTATGGCTACACCTTC. Encoded protein: CASSQTGFMDYGYTF. The gene calls are TRBV14 and TRBJ1-2; a weak D match, TRBD1 (6 bases). The CDR3 extends over 15 amino acids. Trimming took 2 bases from V and 3 from J, leaving 13 bases between them. CDR1 is SGHDN, CDR2 FVKESK, per germline.

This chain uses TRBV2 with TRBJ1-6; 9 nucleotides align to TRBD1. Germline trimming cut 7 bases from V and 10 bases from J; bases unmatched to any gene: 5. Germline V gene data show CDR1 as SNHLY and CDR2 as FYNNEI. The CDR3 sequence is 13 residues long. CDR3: CASNGQGPSPLHF. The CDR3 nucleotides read TGTGCCAGCAATGGACAGGGGCCGTCACCCCTCCACTTT.

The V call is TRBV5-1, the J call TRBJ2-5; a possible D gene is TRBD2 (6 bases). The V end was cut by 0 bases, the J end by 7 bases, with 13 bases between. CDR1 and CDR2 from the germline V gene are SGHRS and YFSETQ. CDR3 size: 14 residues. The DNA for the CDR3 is TGCGCCAGCAGCTTGGATTTGCGGGGAAGGACCCAGTACTTC. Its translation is CASSLDLRGRTQYF. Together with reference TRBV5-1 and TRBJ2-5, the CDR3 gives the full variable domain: KAGVTQTPRYLIKTRGQQVTLSCSPISGHRSVSWYQQTPGQGLQFLFEYFSETQRNKGNFPGRFSGRQFSNSRSEMNVSTLELGDSALYLCASSLDLRGRTQYFGPGTRLLVL.

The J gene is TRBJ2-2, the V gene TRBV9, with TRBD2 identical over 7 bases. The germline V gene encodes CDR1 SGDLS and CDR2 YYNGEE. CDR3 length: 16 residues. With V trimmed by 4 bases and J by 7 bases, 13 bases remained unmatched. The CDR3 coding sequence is TGTGCCAGCAGCTCGCTTGGAGGCGGGGGTGGCGGGGAGCTGTTTTTT. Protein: CASSSLGGGGGGELFF.

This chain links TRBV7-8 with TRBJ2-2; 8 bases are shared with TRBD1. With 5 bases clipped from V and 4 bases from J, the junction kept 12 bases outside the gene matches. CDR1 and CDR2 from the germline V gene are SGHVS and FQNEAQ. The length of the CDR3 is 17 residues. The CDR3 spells CASSIRTGSAGTGELFF. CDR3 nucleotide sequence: TGTGCCAGCAGCATTAGGACAGGGAGTGCGGGCACCGGGGAGCTGTTTTTT.

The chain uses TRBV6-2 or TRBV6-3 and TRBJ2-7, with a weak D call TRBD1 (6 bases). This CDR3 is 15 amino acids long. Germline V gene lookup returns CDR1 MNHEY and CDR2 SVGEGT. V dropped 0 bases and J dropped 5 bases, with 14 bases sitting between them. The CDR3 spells CASSYSTRTVHEQYF. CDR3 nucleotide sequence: TGTGCCAGCAGTTACTCGACTCGGACAGTCCACGAGCAGTACTTC.

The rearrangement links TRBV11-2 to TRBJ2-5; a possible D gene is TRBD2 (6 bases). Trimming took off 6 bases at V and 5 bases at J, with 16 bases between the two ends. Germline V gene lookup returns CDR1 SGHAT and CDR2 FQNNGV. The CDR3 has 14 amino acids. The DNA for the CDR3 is TGTGCCAGCAGTCCCACCGCTGGGGGGGAGACCCAGTACTTC. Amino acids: CASSPTAGGETQYF.

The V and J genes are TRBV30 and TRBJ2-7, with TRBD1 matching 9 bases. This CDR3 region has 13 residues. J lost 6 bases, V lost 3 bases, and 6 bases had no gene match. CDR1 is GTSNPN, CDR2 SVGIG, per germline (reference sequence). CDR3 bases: TGTGCCTGGAGGGACAGGGGCAGCGGCGAGCAGTACTTC. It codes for CAWRDRGSGEQYF.

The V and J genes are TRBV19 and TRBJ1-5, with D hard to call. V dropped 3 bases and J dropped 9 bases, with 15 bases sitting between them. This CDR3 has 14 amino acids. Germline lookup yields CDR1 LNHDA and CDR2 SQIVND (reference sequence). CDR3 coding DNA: TGTGCCAGTAGTATCCCCGGAACCGCGGGGCCCCAGCATTTT. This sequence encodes CASSIPGTAGPQHF. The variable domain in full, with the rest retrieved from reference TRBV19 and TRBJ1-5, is DGGITQSPKYLFRKEGQNVTLSCEQNLNHDAMYWYRQDPGQGLRLIYYSQIVNDFQKGDIAEGYSVSREKKESFPLTVTSAQKNPTAFYLCASSIPGTAGPQHFGDGTRLSIL.

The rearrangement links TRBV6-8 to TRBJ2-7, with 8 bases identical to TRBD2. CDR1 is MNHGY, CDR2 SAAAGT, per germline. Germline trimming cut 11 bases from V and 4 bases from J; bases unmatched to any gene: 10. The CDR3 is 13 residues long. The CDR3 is CAARRGGPYEQYF. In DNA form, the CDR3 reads TGTGCCGCTCGCCGGGGGGGGCCATACGAGCAGTACTTC.

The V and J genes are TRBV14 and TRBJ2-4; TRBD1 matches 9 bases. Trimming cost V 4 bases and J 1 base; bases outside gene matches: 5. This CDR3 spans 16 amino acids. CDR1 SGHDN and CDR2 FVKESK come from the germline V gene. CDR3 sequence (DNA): TGTGCCAGCAGCCTGAGGACAGGGGTGGCCAAAAACATTCAGTACTTC. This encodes CASSLRTGVAKNIQYF.

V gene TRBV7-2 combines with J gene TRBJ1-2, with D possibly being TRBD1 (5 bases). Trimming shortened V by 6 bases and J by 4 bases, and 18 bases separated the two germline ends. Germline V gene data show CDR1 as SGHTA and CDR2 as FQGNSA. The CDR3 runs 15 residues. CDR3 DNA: TGTGCCAGCAGTTACGTGGGGCAGGGAGGCTATGGCTACACCTTC. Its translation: CASSYVGQGGYGYTF.

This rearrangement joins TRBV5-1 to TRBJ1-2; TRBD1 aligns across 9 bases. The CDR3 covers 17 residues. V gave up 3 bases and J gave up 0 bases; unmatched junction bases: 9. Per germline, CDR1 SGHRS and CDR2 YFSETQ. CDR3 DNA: TGCGCCAGCAGCTCTATCGGACAGGGGCTAGCTAACTATGGCTACACCTTC. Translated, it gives CASSSIGQGLANYGYTF. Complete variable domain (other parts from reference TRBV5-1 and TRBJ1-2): KAGVTQTPRYLIKTRGQQVTLSCSPISGHRSVSWYQQTPGQGLQFLFEYFSETQRNKGNFPGRFSGRQFSNSRSEMNVSTLELGDSALYLCASSSIGQGLANYGYTFGSGTRLTVV.

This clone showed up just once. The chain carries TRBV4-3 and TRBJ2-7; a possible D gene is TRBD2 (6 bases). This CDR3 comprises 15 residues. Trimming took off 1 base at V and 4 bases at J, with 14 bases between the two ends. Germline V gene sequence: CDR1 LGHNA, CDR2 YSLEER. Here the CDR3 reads CASSQVHSGVYEQYF. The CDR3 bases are TGCGCCAGCAGCCAAGTCCATTCGGGGGTATACGAGCAGTACTTC.

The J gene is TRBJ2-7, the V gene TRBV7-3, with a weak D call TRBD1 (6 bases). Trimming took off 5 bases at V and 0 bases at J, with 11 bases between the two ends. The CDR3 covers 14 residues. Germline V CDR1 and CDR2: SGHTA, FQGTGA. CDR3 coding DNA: TGTGCCAGCAGCCCAACAGGGCGCTCCTACGAGCAGTACTTC. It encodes CASSPTGRSYEQYF.

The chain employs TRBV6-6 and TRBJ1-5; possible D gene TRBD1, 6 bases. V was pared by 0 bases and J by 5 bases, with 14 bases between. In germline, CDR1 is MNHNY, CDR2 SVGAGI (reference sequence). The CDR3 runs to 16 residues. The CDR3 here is CASSYSGGQGYQPQHF. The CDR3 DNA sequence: TGTGCCAGCAGTTACTCGGGGGGGCAGGGGTATCAGCCCCAGCATTTT.

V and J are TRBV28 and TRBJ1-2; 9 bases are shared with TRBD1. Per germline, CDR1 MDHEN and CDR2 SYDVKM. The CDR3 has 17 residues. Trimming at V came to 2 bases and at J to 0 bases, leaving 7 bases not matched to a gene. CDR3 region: CASSLAGRTGANYGYTF. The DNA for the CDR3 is TGTGCCAGCAGTTTAGCTGGGCGGACAGGGGCTAACTATGGCTACACCTTC.

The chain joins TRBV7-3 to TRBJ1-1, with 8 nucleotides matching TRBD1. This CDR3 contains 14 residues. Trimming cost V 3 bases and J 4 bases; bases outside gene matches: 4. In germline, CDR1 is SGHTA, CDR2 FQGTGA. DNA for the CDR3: TGTGCCAGCAGCTTGGCAGGGGGCCGCACTGAAGCTTTCTTT. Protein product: CASSLAGGRTEAFF.

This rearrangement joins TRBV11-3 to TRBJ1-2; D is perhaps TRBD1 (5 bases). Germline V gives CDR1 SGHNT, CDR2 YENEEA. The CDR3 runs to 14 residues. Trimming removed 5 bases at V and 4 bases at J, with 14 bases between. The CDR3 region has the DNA TGTGCCAGCAGCCCGCCTGGGGGGGGCTATGGCTACACCTTC. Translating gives CASSPPGGGYGYTF. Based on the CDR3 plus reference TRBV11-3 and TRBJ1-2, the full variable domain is EAGVVQSPRYKIIEKKQPVAFWCNPISGHNTLYWYLQNLGQGPELLIRYENEEAVDDSQLPKDRFSAERLKGVDSTLKIQPAELGDSAVYLCASSPPGGGYGYTFGSGTRLTVV.